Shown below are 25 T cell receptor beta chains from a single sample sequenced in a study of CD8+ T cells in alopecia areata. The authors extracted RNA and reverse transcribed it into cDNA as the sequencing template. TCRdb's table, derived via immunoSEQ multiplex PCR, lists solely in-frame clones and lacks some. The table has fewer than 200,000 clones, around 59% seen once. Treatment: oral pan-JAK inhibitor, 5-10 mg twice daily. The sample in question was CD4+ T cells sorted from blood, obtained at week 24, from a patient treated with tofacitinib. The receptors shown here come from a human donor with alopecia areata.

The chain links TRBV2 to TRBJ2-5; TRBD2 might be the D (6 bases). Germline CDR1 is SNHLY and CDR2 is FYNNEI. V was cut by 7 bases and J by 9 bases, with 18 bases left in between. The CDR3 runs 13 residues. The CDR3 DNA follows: TGTGCCAGCACCCCGGGCGCGGGGAGGTCCCAGTACTTC. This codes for CASTPGAGRSQYF.

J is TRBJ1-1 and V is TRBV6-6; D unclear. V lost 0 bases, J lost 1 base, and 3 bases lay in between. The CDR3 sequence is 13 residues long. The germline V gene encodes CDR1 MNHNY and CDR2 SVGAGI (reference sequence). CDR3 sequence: CASSYSSNTEAFF. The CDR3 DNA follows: TGTGCCAGCAGTTACTCGTCGAACACTGAAGCTTTCTTT.

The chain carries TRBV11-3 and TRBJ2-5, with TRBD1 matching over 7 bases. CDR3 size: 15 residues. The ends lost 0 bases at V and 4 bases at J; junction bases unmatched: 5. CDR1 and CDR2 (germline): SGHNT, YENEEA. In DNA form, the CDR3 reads TGTGCCAGCAGCTTAGACGACAGGGTCGGAGAGACCCAGTACTTC. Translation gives CASSLDDRVGETQYF.

DNA for the CDR3: TGCAGCGACCACAGGGGGGGCACAGATACGCAGTATTTT. It codes for CSDHRGGTDTQYF. V and J are TRBV29-1 and TRBJ2-3; 8 bases align to TRBD1. Germline values: CDR1 SQVTM, CDR2 ANQGSEA. V gave up 7 bases and J gave up 1 base; unmatched junction bases: 4. The CDR3 runs 13 residues.

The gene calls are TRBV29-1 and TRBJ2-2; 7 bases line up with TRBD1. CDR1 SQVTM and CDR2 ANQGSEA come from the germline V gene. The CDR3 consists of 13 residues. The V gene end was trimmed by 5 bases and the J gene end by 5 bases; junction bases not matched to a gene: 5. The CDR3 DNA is TGCAGCGTTCTCGAGACAGGGACCGGGGAGCTGTTTTTT. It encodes CSVLETGTGELFF.

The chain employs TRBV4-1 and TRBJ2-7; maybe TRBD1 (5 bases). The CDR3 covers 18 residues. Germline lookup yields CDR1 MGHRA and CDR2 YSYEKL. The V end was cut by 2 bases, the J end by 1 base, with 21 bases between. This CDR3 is CASSQSPEGLHRSYEQYF. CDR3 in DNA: TGCGCCAGCAGCCAAAGCCCCGAAGGCCTACACAGGTCCTACGAGCAGTACTTC.

The CDR3 DNA sequence: TGTGCCAGCAGTGGGGACAGCCCAGTACGTGGCTACACCTTC. Its protein is CASSGDSPVRGYTF. The rearrangement joins TRBV2 to TRBJ1-2; TRBD1 matches 7 bases. Germline V gives CDR1 SNHLY, CDR2 FYNNEI. There are 14 residues in the CDR3. J gave up 7 bases and V 4 bases, and 9 bases lay outside the gene matches. Full variable domain (rest looked up from reference TRBV2 and TRBJ1-2): EPEVTQTPSHQVTQMGQEVILRCVPISNHLYFYWYRQILGQKVEFLVSFYNNEISEKSEIFDDQFSVERPDGSNFTLKIRSTKLEDSAMYFCASSGDSPVRGYTFGSGTRLTVV.

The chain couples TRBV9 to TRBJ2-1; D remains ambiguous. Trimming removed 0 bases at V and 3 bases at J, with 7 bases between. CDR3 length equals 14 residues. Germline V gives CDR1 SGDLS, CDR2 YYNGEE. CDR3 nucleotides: TGTGCCAGCAGCGTAGTTGGCCTCTACAATGAGCAGTTCTTC. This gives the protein CASSVVGLYNEQFF.

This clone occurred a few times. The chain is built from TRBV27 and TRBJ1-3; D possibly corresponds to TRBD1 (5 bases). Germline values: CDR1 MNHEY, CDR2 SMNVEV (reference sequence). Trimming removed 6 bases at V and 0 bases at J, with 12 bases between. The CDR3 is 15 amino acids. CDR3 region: CASSRDPLSGNTIYF. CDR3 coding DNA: TGTGCCAGCAGCAGGGATCCCCTCTCTGGAAACACCATATATTTT.

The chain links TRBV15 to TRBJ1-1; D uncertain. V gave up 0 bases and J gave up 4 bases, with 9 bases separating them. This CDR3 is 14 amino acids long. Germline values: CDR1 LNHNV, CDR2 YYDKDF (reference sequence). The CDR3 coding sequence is TGTGCCACCAGCAGAGATACTGGGGTCACTGAAGCTTTCTTT. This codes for CATSRDTGVTEAFF.

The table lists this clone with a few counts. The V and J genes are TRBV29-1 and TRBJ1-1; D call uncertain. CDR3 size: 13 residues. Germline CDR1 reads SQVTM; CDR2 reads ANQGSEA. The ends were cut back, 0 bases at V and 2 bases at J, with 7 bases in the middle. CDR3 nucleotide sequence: TGCAGCGTTGAAGATAAGCGAAACACTGAAGCTTTCTTT. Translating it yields CSVEDKRNTEAFF.

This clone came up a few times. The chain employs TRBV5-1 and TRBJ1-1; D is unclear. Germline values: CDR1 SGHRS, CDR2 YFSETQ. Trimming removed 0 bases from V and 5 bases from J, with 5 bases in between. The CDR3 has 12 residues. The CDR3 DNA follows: TGCGCCAGCAGCTTGGGCAGGACTGAAGCTTTCTTT. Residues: CASSLGRTEAFF. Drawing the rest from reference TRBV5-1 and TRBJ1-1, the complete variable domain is KAGVTQTPRYLIKTRGQQVTLSCSPISGHRSVSWYQQTPGQGLQFLFEYFSETQRNKGNFPGRFSGRQFSNSRSEMNVSTLELGDSALYLCASSLGRTEAFFGQGTRLTVV.

This chain's CDR3 is CACDRGLNTEAFF. In nucleotides, the CDR3 is TGTGCCTGTGACAGGGGGTTGAACACTGAAGCTTTCTTT. The chain joins TRBV30 to TRBJ1-1; 9 positions agree with TRBD1. The CDR3 is made up of 13 amino acids. The germline CDR1 and CDR2 sequences are GTSNPN and SVGIG (reference sequence). Trimming took 6 bases from V and 0 from J; bases not matched to a gene: 2.

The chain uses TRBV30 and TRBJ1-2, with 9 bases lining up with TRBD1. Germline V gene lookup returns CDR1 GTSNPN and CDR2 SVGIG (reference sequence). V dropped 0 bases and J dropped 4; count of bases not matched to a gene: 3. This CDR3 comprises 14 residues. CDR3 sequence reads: CAWSVTGGSYGYTF. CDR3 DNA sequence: TGTGCCTGGAGTGTAACAGGGGGCAGCTATGGCTACACCTTC.

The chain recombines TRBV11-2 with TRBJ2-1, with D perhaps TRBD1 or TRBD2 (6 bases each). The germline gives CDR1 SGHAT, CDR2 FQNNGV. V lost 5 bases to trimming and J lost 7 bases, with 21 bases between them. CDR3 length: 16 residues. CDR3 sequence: CASSAGGRFYGNEQFF. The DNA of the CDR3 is TGTGCCAGCAGCGCTGGGGGGCGATTTTACGGGAATGAGCAGTTCTTC.

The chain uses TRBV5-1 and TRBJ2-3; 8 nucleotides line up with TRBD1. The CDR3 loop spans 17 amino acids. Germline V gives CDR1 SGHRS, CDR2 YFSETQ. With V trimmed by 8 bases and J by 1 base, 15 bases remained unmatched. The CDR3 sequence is CASSPLQGARGTDTQYF. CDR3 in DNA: TGCGCCAGTTCACCACTTCAGGGGGCGAGGGGCACAGATACGCAGTATTTT.

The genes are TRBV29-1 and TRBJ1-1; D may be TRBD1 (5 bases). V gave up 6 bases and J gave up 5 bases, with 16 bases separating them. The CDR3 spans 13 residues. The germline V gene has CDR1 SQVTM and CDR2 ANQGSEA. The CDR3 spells CSVVRGVYTEAFF. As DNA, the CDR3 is TGCAGCGTCGTGAGGGGTGTCTATACTGAAGCTTTCTTT.

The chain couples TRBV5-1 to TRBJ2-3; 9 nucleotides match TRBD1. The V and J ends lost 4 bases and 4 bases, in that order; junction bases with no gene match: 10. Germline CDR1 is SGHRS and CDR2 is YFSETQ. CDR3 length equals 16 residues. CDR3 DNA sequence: TGCGCCAGCAGCACCGACGGGACAGGGCGGGCAGATACGCAGTATTTT. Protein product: CASSTDGTGRADTQYF.

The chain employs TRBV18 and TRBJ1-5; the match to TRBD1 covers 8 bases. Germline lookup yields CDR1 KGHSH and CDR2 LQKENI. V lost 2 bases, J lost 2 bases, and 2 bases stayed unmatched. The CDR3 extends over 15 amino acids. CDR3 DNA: TGTGCCAGCTCACCATCGACAGGGGGCAATCAGCCCCAGCATTTT. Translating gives CASSPSTGGNQPQHF.

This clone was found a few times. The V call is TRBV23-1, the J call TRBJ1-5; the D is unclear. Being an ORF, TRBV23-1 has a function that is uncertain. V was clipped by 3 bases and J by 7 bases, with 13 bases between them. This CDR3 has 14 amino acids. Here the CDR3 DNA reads TGCGCCAGCAGTCAGGCTGACACGCGACAGCCCCAGCATTTT. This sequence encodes CASSQADTRQPQHF.

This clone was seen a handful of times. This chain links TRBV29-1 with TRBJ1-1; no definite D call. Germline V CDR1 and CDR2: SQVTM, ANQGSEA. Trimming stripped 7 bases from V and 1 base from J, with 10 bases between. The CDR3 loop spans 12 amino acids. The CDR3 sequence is CSARIKNTEAFF. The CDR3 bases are TGCAGCGCGAGAATTAAGAACACTGAAGCTTTCTTT.

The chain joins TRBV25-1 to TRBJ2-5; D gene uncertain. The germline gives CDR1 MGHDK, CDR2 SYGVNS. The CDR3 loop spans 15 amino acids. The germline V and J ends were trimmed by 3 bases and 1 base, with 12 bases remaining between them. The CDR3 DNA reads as TGTGCCAGCAGTGAGGCGAAACAGTTCCAAGAGACCCAGTACTTC. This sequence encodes CASSEAKQFQETQYF. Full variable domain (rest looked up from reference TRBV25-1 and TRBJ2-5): EADIYQTPRYLVIGTGKKITLECSQTMGHDKMYWYQQDPGMELHLIHYSYGVNSTEKGDLSSESTVSRIRTEHFPLTLESARPSHTSQYLCASSEAKQFQETQYFGPGTRLLVL.

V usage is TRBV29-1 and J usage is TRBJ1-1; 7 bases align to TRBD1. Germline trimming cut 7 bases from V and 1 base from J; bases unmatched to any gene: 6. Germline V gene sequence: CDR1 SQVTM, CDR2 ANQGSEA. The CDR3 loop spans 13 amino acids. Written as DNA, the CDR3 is TGCAGCGGTAAGGACAGGCCGAACACTGAAGCTTTCTTT. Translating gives CSGKDRPNTEAFF.

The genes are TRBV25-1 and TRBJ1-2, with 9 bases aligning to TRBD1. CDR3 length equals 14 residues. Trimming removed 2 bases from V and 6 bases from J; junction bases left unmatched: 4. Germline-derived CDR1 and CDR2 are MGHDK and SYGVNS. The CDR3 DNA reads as TGTGCCAGCAGTGAAGGTGGACAGGGGAATGGCTACACCTTC. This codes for CASSEGGQGNGYTF.

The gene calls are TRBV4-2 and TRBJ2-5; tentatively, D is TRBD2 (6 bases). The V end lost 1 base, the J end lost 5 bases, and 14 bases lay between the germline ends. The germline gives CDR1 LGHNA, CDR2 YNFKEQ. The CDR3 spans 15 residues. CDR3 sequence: CASSQAGEPRETQYF. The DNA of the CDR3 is TGTGCCAGCAGCCAAGCGGGGGAACCCCGGGAGACCCAGTACTTC.